Below, 27 T cell receptor beta chains from the same sample are listed, as sequenced in a study of blood T cell repertoires in COVID-19. The assay was immunoSEQ multiplex PCR, and TCRdb's table has in-frame clones only and misses some. The sample has some 340,000 clones; more than 85% are singletons. The sample taken for sequencing was PBMCs or T cells enriched from blood (not recorded which). These receptors all stem from a woman aged 30 to 39 who had been exposed to COVID-19.

The V gene is TRBV27, the J gene TRBJ2-1; D is possibly TRBD1 (6 bases). The V and J ends lost 2 bases and 0 bases respectively, with 8 bases between them. There are 15 residues in the CDR3. In germline, CDR1 is MNHEY, CDR2 SMNVEV (reference sequence). CDR3 sequence (DNA): TGTGCCAGCAGTTTAGGGGGCGTCTCCTACAATGAGCAGTTCTTC. Its protein is CASSLGGVSYNEQFF.

The V gene is TRBV9, the J gene TRBJ1-1; perhaps TRBD1 as D (5 bases). V dropped 0 bases and J dropped 5 bases, with 14 bases sitting between them. Germline V gene data show CDR1 as SGDLS and CDR2 as YYNGEE. The CDR3 is 15 residues long. The CDR3 DNA reads TGTGCCAGCAGCGTAGCTTTAGGGGCAGGAACTGAAGCTTTCTTT. This codes for CASSVALGAGTEAFF.

This clone is a singleton in its sample. The gene calls are TRBV29-1 and TRBJ2-3; tentatively, D is TRBD2 (5 bases). The germline V gene encodes CDR1 SQVTM and CDR2 ANQGSEA. CDR3 length: 14 amino acids. V was trimmed by 1 base and J by 3 bases, leaving 11 bases between them. The DNA of the CDR3 is TGCAGCGTTGAAGGGGAGTTATTGACAGATACGCAGTATTTT. It codes for CSVEGELLTDTQYF.

The chain combines TRBV2 with TRBJ2-5, with D uncertain. The CDR3 covers 12 residues. Trimming shortened V by 6 bases and J by 3 bases, and 8 bases separated the two germline ends. In germline, CDR1 is SNHLY, CDR2 FYNNEI. CDR3 residues: CASRTDEETQYF. In DNA form, the CDR3 reads TGTGCCAGCAGGACTGACGAAGAGACCCAGTACTTC.

The CDR3 is CSANPAYEQYF. The CDR3 DNA reads as TGCAGTGCCAACCCAGCCTACGAGCAGTACTTC. The chain combines TRBV20-1 with TRBJ2-7; no clear D. The CDR3 length is 11 residues. V shed 6 bases and J shed 2 bases, with 8 bases lying between them. Germline values: CDR1 DFQATT, CDR2 SNEGSKA (reference sequence).

The chain carries TRBV6-2 or TRBV6-3 and TRBJ2-2, with a tentative D call TRBD2 (5 bases). The V end lost 5 bases, the J end lost 6 bases, and 7 bases lay between the germline ends. CDR3 size: 12 residues. CDR1 and CDR2 (germline): MNHEY, SVGEGT. The CDR3 sequence: CASSTGSGELFF. Here the CDR3 DNA reads TGTGCCAGCAGTACGGGGTCCGGGGAGCTGTTTTTT.

V gene TRBV7-6 combines with J gene TRBJ2-3; 8 nucleotides line up with TRBD2. The CDR3 runs 17 residues. CDR1 and CDR2 (germline): SGHVS, FNYEAQ. J was trimmed by 3 bases and V by 5 bases; bases with no gene match: 13. The CDR3 sequence is CASSTTPKRGMTDTQYF. The CDR3 coding sequence is TGTGCCAGCAGCACTACCCCCAAGCGGGGGATGACAGATACGCAGTATTTT.

The rearrangement joins TRBV6-1 to TRBJ1-1; TRBD1 might be the D (5 bases). The length of the CDR3 is 13 residues. V was pared by 6 bases and J by 6 bases, with 14 bases between. Germline lookup yields CDR1 MNHNS and CDR2 SASEGT. Here the CDR3 DNA reads TGTGCCAGCAGAACCCCGACAGATGCTGAAGCTTTCTTT. Residues: CASRTPTDAEAFF.

This rearrangement joins TRBV27 to TRBJ1-5, with a tentative D call TRBD1 (6 bases). The V gene's germline CDR1 is MNHEY and CDR2 SMNVEV (reference sequence). Trimming cost V 4 bases and J 1 base, with 14 bases left between them. The CDR3 runs 16 residues. The CDR3 region is CASSSYRVKSNQPQHF. The DNA of the CDR3 is TGTGCCAGCAGTTCTTACAGGGTGAAAAGCAATCAGCCCCAGCATTTT.

This chain links TRBV27 with TRBJ2-7; D might be TRBD1 (6 bases). The germline V gene encodes CDR1 MNHEY and CDR2 SMNVEV (reference sequence). The CDR3 extends over 17 amino acids. Trimming removed 2 bases at V and 2 bases at J, with 19 bases between. The CDR3 sequence is CASSLIPPTGTPYEQYF. CDR3 in DNA: TGTGCCAGCAGTTTAATCCCTCCGACGGGGACACCCTACGAGCAGTACTTC.

This rearrangement joins TRBV12-3 or TRBV12-4 to TRBJ2-5; D unresolved. With 6 bases removed from V and 4 bases from J, the gap between germline ends came to 12 bases. The CDR3 has 13 residues. This chain's CDR3 is CASRLSGGETQYF. In DNA form, the CDR3 reads TGTGCCAGCAGACTCTCGGGTGGAGAGACCCAGTACTTC.

This rearrangement joins TRBV15 to TRBJ1-2, with 8 nucleotides matching TRBD1. The CDR3 contains 13 residues. With 1 base clipped from V and 8 bases from J, the junction kept 3 bases outside the gene matches. Germline V gene sequence: CDR1 LNHNV, CDR2 YYDKDF (reference sequence). The DNA for the CDR3 is TGTGCCACCAGCAGAGCAGGGGGCGAGGGCTACACCTTC. Translated, it gives CATSRAGGEGYTF. The entire variable domain, with the rest obtained from reference TRBV15 and TRBJ1-2, is as follows: DAMVIQNPRYQVTQFGKPVTLSCSQTLNHNVMYWYQQKSSQAPKLLFHYYDKDFNNEADTPDNFQSRRPNTSFCFLDIRSPGLGDTAMYLCATSRAGGEGYTFGSGTRLTVV.

The V and J genes are TRBV12-3 or TRBV12-4 and TRBJ1-1; 7 positions match TRBD1. The CDR3 loop spans 13 amino acids. V trimming: 6 bases; J trimming: 1 base; junction bases outside the gene matches: 2. CDR3 in DNA: TGTGCCAGCAGGCCAGGGGGGAACACTGAAGCTTTCTTT. It specifies CASRPGGNTEAFF.

This clone was counted a few times. J is TRBJ1-5 and V is TRBV30, with TRBD1 matching 7 bases. Germline V gene data show CDR1 as GTSNPN and CDR2 as SVGIG (reference sequence). The CDR3 sequence is 14 residues long. V dropped 1 base and J dropped 3; count of bases not matched to a gene: 3. DNA of the CDR3: TGTGCCTGGAGTGGACAGGGTACCAATCAGCCCCAGCATTTT. Protein sequence: CAWSGQGTNQPQHF. The full variable domain, completed using reference TRBV30 and TRBJ1-5, is SQTIHQWPATLVQPVGSPLSLECTVEGTSNPNLYWYRQAAGRGLQLLFYSVGIGQISSEVPQNLSASRPQDRQFILSSKKLLLSDSGFYLCAWSGQGTNQPQHFGDGTRLSIL.

J is TRBJ2-2 and V is TRBV7-6; D is ambiguous. Per the germline V gene, CDR1 is SGHVS and CDR2 is FNYEAQ. The CDR3 sequence is 15 residues long. The germline V and J ends were trimmed by 3 bases and 0 bases, with 8 bases remaining between them. The CDR3 protein is CASSLGRPNTGELFF. CDR3 bases: TGTGCCAGCAGCTTGGGCAGGCCGAACACCGGGGAGCTGTTTTTT.

This sequence joins TRBV3-1 (or the pseudogene TRBV3-2) and TRBJ1-6; tentatively, D is TRBD1 (6 bases). The V gene's germline CDR1 is LGHDT and CDR2 YNNKEL (reference sequence). Trimming cost V 0 bases and J 14 bases, with 17 bases left between them. The CDR3 loop spans 15 amino acids. CDR3 loop: CASSQEGGQGPTLHF. The CDR3 DNA sequence: TGTGCCAGCAGCCAAGAGGGGGGGCAGGGCCCCACCCTCCACTTT.

This clone was picked up many times. The chain employs TRBV27 and TRBJ1-2; D is ambiguous. Germline-derived CDR1 and CDR2 are MNHEY and SMNVEV (reference sequence). This CDR3 is built from 13 residues. Trimming took 2 bases from V and 8 from J, leaving 12 bases between them. The DNA for the CDR3 is TGTGCCAGCAGTTTAGGCGGGCTCCGCGGCTACACCTTC. Translated, it gives CASSLGGLRGYTF.

CDR3 region: CASSRTGTGVGGYTF. CDR3 DNA sequence: TGTGCCAGTAGTAGAACCGGGACAGGGGTCGGTGGCTACACCTTC. This chain joins TRBV19 and TRBJ1-2, with 10 bases matching TRBD1. Germline V gene sequence: CDR1 LNHDA, CDR2 SQIVND (reference sequence). This CDR3 has 15 residues. With 4 bases clipped from V and 7 bases from J, the junction kept 9 bases outside the gene matches.

The chain uses TRBV7-2 and TRBJ1-6; D is unclear. From germline, CDR1 is SGHTA and CDR2 FQGNSA. The CDR3 is 13 amino acids. The V end was cut by 4 bases, the J end by 10 bases, with 11 bases between. CDR3 amino acids: CASSSPVESPLHF. In DNA form, the CDR3 reads TGTGCCAGCAGCTCCCCCGTGGAGTCACCCCTCCACTTT.

The chain links TRBV7-9 to TRBJ2-3; 7 bases align to TRBD2. The CDR3 has 16 residues. CDR1 and CDR2 (germline): SEHNR, FQNEAQ (reference sequence). The trim removed 5 bases at V and 0 bases at J, leaving 8 bases unmatched. DNA for the CDR3: TGTGCCAGCAGCCCGATTTGGGGGGGAAGCACAGATACGCAGTATTTT. Translating it yields CASSPIWGGSTDTQYF. Looking up the rest from reference TRBV7-9 and TRBJ2-3 gives the full variable domain: DTGVSQNPRHKITKRGQNVTFRCDPISEHNRLYWYRQTLGQGPEFLTYFQNEAQLEKSRLLSDRFSAERPKGSFSTLEIQRTEQGDSAMYLCASSPIWGGSTDTQYFGPGTRLTVL.

The CDR3 bases are TGTGCCAGCAGCTTGGACAGGGGCTATGGCTACACCTTC. Translation gives CASSLDRGYGYTF. This rearrangement joins TRBV7-9 to TRBJ1-2; the match to TRBD1 covers 9 bases. The CDR3 runs 13 residues. J lost 4 bases, V lost 3 bases, and 0 bases had no gene match. The germline gives CDR1 SEHNR, CDR2 FQNEAQ (reference sequence). Based on the CDR3 plus reference TRBV7-9 and TRBJ1-2, the full variable domain is DTGVSQNPRHKITKRGQNVTFRCDPISEHNRLYWYRQTLGQGPEFLTYFQNEAQLEKSRLLSDRFSAERPKGSFSTLEIQRTEQGDSAMYLCASSLDRGYGYTFGSGTRLTVV.

The rearrangement links TRBV20-1 to TRBJ1-3; tentative D call: TRBD1 (5 bases). CDR1 is DFQATT, CDR2 SNEGSKA, per germline (reference sequence). V was shortened by 3 bases and J by 1 base, with 10 bases between the two germline ends. CDR3 size: 14 residues. CDR3 nucleotides: TGCAGTGCTAGTTCGACAGATTCTGGAAACACCATATATTTT. It codes for CSASSTDSGNTIYF.

V is TRBV10-2 and J is TRBJ1-2; D not resolved. V was clipped by 3 bases and J by 12 bases, with 8 bases between them. In germline, CDR1 is WSHSY, CDR2 SAAADI. This CDR3 contains 10 residues. The chain's CDR3 is CASSEQDNTF. The CDR3 DNA is TGCGCCAGCAGTGAACAAGACAACACCTTC.

This rearrangement joins TRBV4-3 to TRBJ2-7, with 7 nucleotides matching TRBD2. Germline CDR1 and CDR2: LGHNA and YSLEER. V shed 2 bases, J shed 7 bases, and the junction held 8 bases outside the gene matches. This CDR3 comprises 14 residues. CDR3 coding DNA: TGCGCCAGCAGCCAAAGGCGGGGGACGGGGGAGCAGTACTTC. Its protein is CASSQRRGTGEQYF.

This CDR3 is CASSLLEGRYTEAFF. The DNA for the CDR3 is TGCGCCAGCAGCTTGTTGGAGGGTCGGTACACTGAAGCTTTCTTT. V is TRBV5-1 and J is TRBJ1-1, with D uncertain. V was clipped by 1 base and J by 3 bases, with 13 bases between them. The CDR3 contains 15 residues. Germline V CDR1 and CDR2: SGHRS, YFSETQ.

The V and J genes are TRBV5-1 and TRBJ1-6; 9 nucleotides align to TRBD1. Germline CDR1 is SGHRS and CDR2 is YFSETQ. There are 15 residues in the CDR3. The V segment lost 0 bases and the J segment 9 bases; nucleotides outside the gene matches: 4. CDR3 bases: TGCGCCAGCAGCTTGGGGGGACAGGGAAGTTCACCCCTCCACTTT. It codes for CASSLGGQGSSPLHF. Using reference TRBV5-1 and TRBJ1-6 for the parts outside the CDR3, the full variable domain is KAGVTQTPRYLIKTRGQQVTLSCSPISGHRSVSWYQQTPGQGLQFLFEYFSETQRNKGNFPGRFSGRQFSNSRSEMNVSTLELGDSALYLCASSLGGQGSSPLHFGNGTRLTVT.

The chain employs TRBV19 and TRBJ2-3; D not certain. V dropped 6 bases and J dropped 1 base, with 11 bases sitting between them. CDR1 is LNHDA, CDR2 SQIVND, per germline (reference sequence). This CDR3 comprises 14 residues. The CDR3 loop reads CASRPMTRTDTQYF. The CDR3 bases are TGTGCCAGTAGACCGATGACTCGCACAGATACGCAGTATTTT.